This T cell receptor beta chain came from a study of human T cells and chemical hapten exposure. At the level of the study: Patch tests of 0.01% DPC on the upper back were read at 6 days. Study-wide points: Healthy individuals' immune responses may differ from those of donors, who had alopecia.

The CDR3 is 17 residues long. J lost 0 bases, V lost 2 bases, and 3 bases had no gene match. Germline CDR1 and CDR2: MNHEY and SVGEGT. Notes on this clonotype: Antigen: not known.

Time point reported: pre-sensitization, week 0. Treatment described: therapeutic diphenylcyclopropenone sensitization with weekly scalp DPC. One entry per CDR3 protein results from TCRdb running MiXCR on the RACE reads. The repertoire holds tens of thousands of distinct CDR3 sequences, with roughly 11% as singletons. This chain joins TRBV6-2 or TRBV6-3 and TRBJ1-5; 11 bases are a match to TRBD1. Specimen: whole blood, collected in connection with sensitization to the hapten diphenylcyclopropenone (DPC). The receptor's source is a woman in her forties or fifties with alopecia areata. Some clones in this sample may be carry-over from other donors' samples. CDR3 in amino acids: CASSYRTGGLSNQPQHF. The CDR3 DNA follows: TGTGCCAGCAGTTACCGGACAGGGGGCCTTAGCAATCAGCCCCAGCATTTT.